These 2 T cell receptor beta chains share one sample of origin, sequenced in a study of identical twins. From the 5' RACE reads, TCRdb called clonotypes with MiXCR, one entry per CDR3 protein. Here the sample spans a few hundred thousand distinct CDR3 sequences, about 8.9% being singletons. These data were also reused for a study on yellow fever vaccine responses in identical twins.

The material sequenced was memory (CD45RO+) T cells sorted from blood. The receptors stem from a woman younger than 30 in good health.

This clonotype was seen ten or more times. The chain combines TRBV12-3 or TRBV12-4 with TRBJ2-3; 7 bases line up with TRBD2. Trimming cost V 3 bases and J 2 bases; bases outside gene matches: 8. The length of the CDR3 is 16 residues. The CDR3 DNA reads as TGTGCCAGCAGTTTTGGGAGGGAGCGCCTCACAGATACGCAGTATTTT. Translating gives CASSFGRERLTDTQYF.

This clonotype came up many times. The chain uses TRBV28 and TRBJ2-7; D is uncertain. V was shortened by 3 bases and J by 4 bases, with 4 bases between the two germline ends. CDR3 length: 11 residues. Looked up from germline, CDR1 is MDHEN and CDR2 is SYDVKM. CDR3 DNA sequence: TGTGCCAGCAGTTTGTTGTACGAGCAGTACTTC. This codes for CASSLLYEQYF. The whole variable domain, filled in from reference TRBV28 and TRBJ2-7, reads DVKVTQSSRYLVKRTGEKVFLECVQDMDHENMFWYRQDPGLGLRLIYFSYDVKMKEKGDIPEGYSVSREKKERFSLILESASTNQTSMYLCASSLLYEQYFGPGTRLTVT.